This T cell receptor (beta chain) was observed in a study of technical replicates of blood from several donors (dated by TCRdb to 2016 to 2017). In regard to this clone: Its recognized antigen is unknown. Base qualities were left out, and no much larger clone turns up one base away.

The library was built by means of the immunoSEQ multiplex PCR assay. In TCRdb, the immuneACCESS table is reduced to in-frame sequences with V and J assigned. These tables do not hold every clone; where another copy was compared, an unresolved V gene accounts for under half, and the others remain unexplained. The sample table records approximately 73,000 clones; more than 85% of these occur just once. Around 0.38% of the sample rests with the top ten. Per the germline V gene (reference sequence), GTSNPN is the CDR1 and SVGIG is the CDR2. Germline trimming: 8 bases from V, 6 bases from J; junction bases outside gene matches: 24. From the cysteine through the phenylalanine, the CDR3 covers 17 amino acids. Of the read, only the CDR3 DNA is kept; its 51 bases are in frame from base 1.

The clonotype comes from a human donor in good health. This sequence uses TRBV30 and TRBJ1-2; 7 middle bases align to TRBD1. The specimen was T cells isolated from PBMCs. The sequenced DNA is TGTGCCATGGATGCCCGTGTGACAGGGTCGGCTGATCATGGCTACACCTTC. The encoded protein is CAMDARVTGSADHGYTF.